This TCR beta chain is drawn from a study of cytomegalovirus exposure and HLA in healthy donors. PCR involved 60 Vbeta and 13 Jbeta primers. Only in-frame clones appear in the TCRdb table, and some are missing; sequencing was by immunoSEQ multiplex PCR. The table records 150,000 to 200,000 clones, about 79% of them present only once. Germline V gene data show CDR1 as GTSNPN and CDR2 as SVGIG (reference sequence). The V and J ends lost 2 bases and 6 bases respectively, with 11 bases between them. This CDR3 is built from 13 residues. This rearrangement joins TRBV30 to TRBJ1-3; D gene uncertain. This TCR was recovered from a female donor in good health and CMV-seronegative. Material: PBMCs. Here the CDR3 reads CAWSQAVLNTIYF. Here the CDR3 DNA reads TGTGCCTGGAGTCAGGCCGTATTAAACACCATATATTTT.